These T cell receptor beta chains were read from a single sample in a study of T-cell reconstitution after alpha-beta-depleted transplantation in children. TCRdb independently ran MiXCR on the PCR reads; one entry per CDR3 protein. The table records about 340,000 distinct CDR3 sequences, around a tenth of them present only once. The source was PBMCs from the stem cell graft donor, collected from the stem cell graft. The receptor set was obtained from a human donor who donated a stem cell graft to a child with acute lymphoblastic leukemia. CDR3s include the opening cysteine and the closing phenylalanine or tryptophan. D genes are given only for firm matches. Where a row states a size, it is once, few, many or the class of an expanded clone; other rows omit it.

CDR3 protein	CDR3 DNA	clone size	D gene	V gene	J gene
CASASGRGLSGANVLTF	TGTGCCAGCGCCTCAGGGAGAGGGCTCTCTGGGGCCAACGTCCTGACTTTC	NA	NA	TRBV27	TRBJ2-6
CASSLALSSGKDGELFF	TGTGCCAGCAGTTTAGCGCTGTCTAGCGGGAAGGACGGGGAGCTGTTTTTT	NA	TRBD2	TRBV12-3/TRBV12-4	TRBJ2-2
CASSSEREGRTSEQYF	TGTGCCAGCAGCTCCGAGCGGGAAGGACGTACCTCCGAGCAGTACTTC	NA	TRBD2	TRBV7-9	TRBJ2-7
CASKSGTSSYNEQFF	TGCGCCAGCAAGAGCGGCACAAGCTCCTACAATGAGCAGTTCTTC	few	NA	TRBV4-1	TRBJ2-1
CSVAQGPLETQYF	TGCAGCGTTGCTCAGGGTCCCTTGGAGACCCAGTACTTC	few	NA	TRBV29-1	TRBJ2-5
CASSYSGGFYTDTQYF	TGTGCCAGCAGCTATAGCGGGGGTTTTTACACAGATACGCAGTATTTT	NA	TRBD2	TRBV7-2	TRBJ2-3
CASSQDSSGRIDEQFF	TGCGCCAGCAGCCAAGACTCTAGCGGGAGGATCGATGAGCAGTTCTTC	NA	TRBD2	TRBV4-1	TRBJ2-1
CSARDLAGEDLEQFF	TGCAGTGCTAGAGATCTTGCGGGAGAAGATCTTGAGCAGTTCTTC	few	TRBD2	TRBV20-1	TRBJ2-1
CASSLGPTGGGNAEAFF	TGCGCCAGCAGCTTGGGGCCTACAGGGGGGGGGAACGCTGAAGCTTTCTTT	NA	TRBD1	TRBV5-1	TRBJ1-1
CASRGEGRGGAFF	TGTGCCTCTAGGGGCGAGGGGCGCGGGGGGGCTTTCTTT	NA	NA	TRBV12-3/TRBV12-4	TRBJ1-1
CAISPGISSYNEQFF	TGTGCCATCAGTCCAGGAATTAGCTCCTACAATGAGCAGTTCTTC	many	NA	TRBV10-3	TRBJ2-1
CASSWTGNNSPLHF	TGTGCCAGTAGCTGGACAGGAAATAATTCACCCCTCCACTTT	NA	TRBD1	TRBV19	TRBJ1-6
CSARDRAGEIYNEQFF	TGCAGTGCTAGAGATCGAGCGGGAGAGATCTACAATGAGCAGTTCTTC	few	TRBD2	TRBV20-1	TRBJ2-1
CASSPSGVGDGYTF	TGTGCCAGCAGTCCTTCTGGGGTCGGGGATGGCTACACCTTC	NA	NA	TRBV12-3/TRBV12-4	TRBJ1-2
CASNGGFFTDTQYF	TGTGCCAGCAATGGAGGTTTCTTCACAGATACGCAGTATTTT	few	NA	TRBV27	TRBJ2-3
CATRLTSSYNEQFF	TGTGCCACCCGTCTTACGAGCTCCTACAATGAGCAGTTCTTC	NA	NA	TRBV15	TRBJ2-1
CASSSLVGDFFTDTQYF	TGTGCCAGCAGCTCCCTTGTAGGGGACTTCTTCACAGATACGCAGTATTTT	few	NA	TRBV7-9	TRBJ2-3
CSVAPLLYNEQFF	TGCAGCGTTGCGCCACTACTTTACAATGAGCAGTTCTTC	few	NA	TRBV29-1	TRBJ2-1
CATSRDRKPGDTQYF	TGTGCCACCAGCAGAGACCGAAAACCCGGAGATACGCAGTATTTT	NA	NA	TRBV15	TRBJ2-3
CSAGWGQETQYF	TGCAGTGCCGGCTGGGGGCAGGAGACCCAGTACTTC	few	NA	TRBV20-1	TRBJ2-5
CASSLGLAGTVSEQYF	TGTGCCAGCAGCCTCGGACTAGCGGGCACCGTGAGCGAGCAGTACTTC	NA	TRBD2	TRBV7-2	TRBJ2-7
CASSLEPGYNEQFF	TGTGCCAGCAGCTTAGAACCGGGATACAATGAGCAGTTCTTC	many	NA	TRBV7-2	TRBJ2-1
CASSPGGGDSNQPQHF	TGCGCCAGCAGCCCCGGAGGAGGTGATAGCAATCAGCCCCAGCATTTT	many	NA	TRBV5-1	TRBJ1-5
CAISDWGDTGNEKLFF	TGTGCCATCAGTGACTGGGGGGACACGGGAAATGAAAAACTGTTTTTT	many	NA	TRBV10-3	TRBJ1-4
CAISYPDRSYEQYF	TGTGCCATCAGCTATCCAGATCGCTCCTACGAGCAGTACTTC	few	NA	TRBV10-3	TRBJ2-7
CASSGQGKLFF	TGTGCCAGCAGCGGGCAGGGAAAACTGTTTTTT	NA	NA	TRBV12-3/TRBV12-4	TRBJ1-4
CASSQEGYTDTQYF	TGCGCCAGCAGCCAAGAGGGATACACAGATACGCAGTATTTT	NA	NA	TRBV4-3	TRBJ2-3
CASSYSTSTGELFF	TGTGCCAGCAGTTACTCGACTAGCACCGGGGAGCTGTTTTTT	NA	NA	TRBV6-5	TRBJ2-2
CSALLVYEQFF	TGCAGTGCTCTACTAGTCTATGAGCAGTTCTTC	few	NA	TRBV20-1	TRBJ2-1
CSAIAGVPRNEQFF	TGCAGTGCTATAGCGGGAGTGCCGAGGAATGAGCAGTTCTTC	NA	TRBD2	TRBV20-1	TRBJ2-1
CASSSSGQTLSSGNTIYF	TGTGCCAGCAGTTCTAGTGGACAAACTCTGAGCTCTGGAAACACCATATATTTT	many	NA	TRBV6-5	TRBJ1-3
CASSLEVRQGGEQYF	TGTGCCAGCAGCTTAGAGGTTCGGCAGGGAGGCGAGCAGTACTTC	few	NA	TRBV7-8	TRBJ2-7
CASSETAGGGFYGYTF	TGTGCCAGCAGTGAAACGGCCGGGGGGGGCTTCTATGGCTACACCTTC	NA	NA	TRBV2	TRBJ1-2
CSARAGTTTDTQYF	TGCAGTGCTAGAGCCGGGACTACCACAGATACGCAGTATTTT	NA	TRBD2	TRBV20-1	TRBJ2-3
CASSFIRQGAKDTQYF	TGTGCCAGCAGTTTCATTCGACAGGGGGCGAAAGATACGCAGTATTTT	few	TRBD1	TRBV12-3/TRBV12-4	TRBJ2-3
CASSFTKGRLAGVEHEQYF	TGTGCCAGCAGTTTTACGAAGGGTCGGCTAGCGGGAGTAGAACACGAGCAGTACTTC	NA	TRBD2	TRBV12-3/TRBV12-4	TRBJ2-7
CASRTGSGYTF	TGTGCCAGCAGAACAGGGTCTGGCTACACCTTC	many	NA	TRBV5-8	TRBJ1-2
CASSLSASGVSHEQFF	TGTGCCAGCAGTTTATCAGCTAGCGGGGTCAGCCATGAGCAGTTCTTC	few	TRBD2	TRBV27	TRBJ2-1
CASIPRGGGPLEQFF	TGTGCCAGCATCCCCCGGGGGGGAGGGCCGCTTGAGCAGTTCTTC	few	TRBD2	TRBV7-9	TRBJ2-1
CASSVHGQGRLTSGIVFF	TGTGCCAGCAGTGTGCATGGACAGGGGAGATTGACTAGCGGCATCGTGTTCTTC	NA	NA	TRBV28	TRBJ2-1
CASSFSGGREAFF	TGCGCCAGCAGCTTTTCAGGGGGCCGTGAAGCTTTCTTT	NA	TRBD1	TRBV5-1	TRBJ1-1
CASSLFQPFYNEQFF	TGTGCCAGCAGTTTATTTCAACCGTTCTACAATGAGCAGTTCTTC	few	NA	TRBV28	TRBJ2-1
CATSGKTRTGELFF	TGTGCCACCAGCGGAAAGACACGCACCGGGGAGCTGTTTTTT	few	NA	TRBV15	TRBJ2-2
CSATGNSGYTF	TGCAGTGCCACAGGGAACTCTGGCTACACCTTC	many	NA	TRBV20-1	TRBJ1-2
CASSYGQTPTDTQYF	TGTGCCAGCAGCTATGGACAGACACCCACAGATACGCAGTATTTT	few	NA	TRBV7-9	TRBJ2-3
CASSSHSAEWTDTQYF	TGTGCCAGCAGCTCCCATAGCGCGGAGTGGACAGATACGCAGTATTTT	many	NA	TRBV7-8	TRBJ2-3
CASSLFYDGRDSLSEQYF	TGTGCCAGCAGCTTATTTTATGATGGTCGGGACAGCCTCTCCGAGCAGTACTTC	NA	TRBD1	TRBV7-9	TRBJ2-7
CASSWTSGSADTQYF	TGCGCCAGCAGCTGGACTAGCGGGAGTGCAGATACGCAGTATTTT	NA	TRBD2	TRBV5-1	TRBJ2-3
CASSARWSSGNTIYF	TGTGCCAGCAGCGCGCGTTGGAGCTCTGGAAACACCATATATTTT	many	NA	TRBV7-8	TRBJ1-3
CASSPAGTGDYGYTF	TGCGCCAGCAGCCCAGCCGGGACAGGGGACTATGGCTACACCTTC	NA	TRBD1	TRBV5-1	TRBJ1-2
CSVDTGTAYNEQFF	TGCAGCGTTGATACTGGAACCGCCTACAATGAGCAGTTCTTC	once	NA	TRBV29-1	TRBJ2-1
CASTTGDRVNSPLHF	TGCGCCAGCACCACGGGGGACAGGGTAAATTCACCCCTCCACTTT	few	TRBD1	TRBV5-1	TRBJ1-6
CASSYSKNRGVYEQYF	TGTGCCAGCAGTTACTCGAAGAATAGGGGCGTTTACGAGCAGTACTTC	few	NA	TRBV6-2/TRBV6-3	TRBJ2-7